This is a list of T cell receptor beta chains from one sample in a study of blood T cell repertoires in COVID-19. Produced via immunoSEQ multiplex PCR; TCRdb's table is partial and in-frame only. In the table there are 76,000 or so clones, roughly 87% of which are singletons. What was sequenced was peripheral blood. These receptors were obtained from a man under 40 with acute or convalescent COVID-19. The CDR3 runs from the conserved cysteine through the conserved F or W. The D gene is left open where the match is weak. Rows give clone size only sometimes, using once, few, many, or a class for an expanded clone.

D	V	size	J	DNA	CDR3
TRBD1	TRBV9	.	TRBJ1-2	TGTGCCAGCAGCCCCCGACAGGGTTTTGACTATGGCTACACCTTC	CASSPRQGFDYGYTF
.	TRBV19	.	TRBJ1-6	TGTGCCAGTAGTCCCTGGGGCAGAAATAATTCACCCCTCCACTTT	CASSPWGRNNSPLHF
TRBD1	TRBV7-9	.	TRBJ2-1	TGTGCCAGCAGCTTAGCTCGGACAGGAGACAATGAGCAGTTCTTC	CASSLARTGDNEQFF
TRBD2	TRBV6-2/TRBV6-3	many	TRBJ2-4	TGTGCCAGCAGTTACTCGAATACTTGGGGGGGCAAAAACATTCAGTACTTC	CASSYSNTWGGKNIQYF
.	TRBV5-6	.	TRBJ1-4	TGTGCCAGCAGCGGTCGGGGAAATGAAAAACTGTTTTTT	CASSGRGNEKLFF
.	TRBV5-4	once	TRBJ2-6	TGTGCCAGCAGCTTCAGGGCGGGGGCCAACGTCCTGACTTTC	CASSFRAGANVLTF
.	TRBV2	.	TRBJ1-4	TGTGCCAGCGGGCTGGGGGGAAGTACGGAAAAACTGTTTTTT	CASGLGGSTEKLFF
.	TRBV13	.	TRBJ2-7	TGTGCCAGCAGCCACCCCACAAGCTCCTACGAGCAGTACTTC	CASSHPTSSYEQYF
TRBD2	TRBV2	.	TRBJ2-7	TGTGCCAGCAGTGAGGGACTACCTCCCTACGAGCAGTACTTC	CASSEGLPPYEQYF
TRBD1	TRBV24-1	.	TRBJ2-1	TGTGCCACCAGTGATCCCCGTGGACAGGCTCCGGCGGATGAGCAGTTCTTC	CATSDPRGQAPADEQFF
.	TRBV5-5	.	TRBJ2-3	TGTGCCAGCAGGACTAGAACGACAGATACGCAGTATTTT	CASRTRTTDTQYF
.	TRBV5-6	.	TRBJ2-7	TGTGCCAGCCTACCAGGGGGAGGAGTGGGCTACGAGCAGTACTTC	CASLPGGGVGYEQYF
.	TRBV19	.	TRBJ2-2	TGTGCCAGTAGTGTCACCGGGAAAACTAACACCGGGGAGCTGTTTTTT	CASSVTGKTNTGELFF
.	TRBV9	once	TRBJ2-7	TGTGCCAGCAGCGCGGGGACTTCTGTGGACTACGAGCAGTACTTC	CASSAGTSVDYEQYF
.	TRBV9	.	TRBJ1-6	TGTGCCAGCAGCCCCCAGGGGTTTGTAGGAAATTCACCCCTCCACTTT	CASSPQGFVGNSPLHF
TRBD1	TRBV6-1	.	TRBJ2-7	TGTGCCAGCAGTGACAGGACAGGGAAAGACGAGCAGTACTTC	CASSDRTGKDEQYF
.	TRBV24-1	.	TRBJ2-2	TGTGCCACCAGTGATTTTATGGGGGCCATCGTAAACACCGGGGAGCTGTTTTTT	CATSDFMGAIVNTGELFF
TRBD1	TRBV28	.	TRBJ2-5	TGTGCCAGCAGGTGGGACAGATCGCAAGAGACCCAGTACTTC	CASRWDRSQETQYF
.	TRBV11-3	.	TRBJ2-7	TGTGCCAGCAGCCCACCTAGCTCCTACGAGCAGTACTTC	CASSPPSSYEQYF
.	TRBV24-1	.	TRBJ2-3	TGTGCCACCAGTGATACCGGACTTAAAAATACGCAGTATTTT	CATSDTGLKNTQYF
TRBD2	TRBV5-1	.	TRBJ2-1	TGCGCCAGCAGCCCCCAAACTAGCGGATCCTACAATGAGCAGTTCTTC	CASSPQTSGSYNEQFF
TRBD2	TRBV5-5	.	TRBJ2-7	TGTGCCAGCAGCCCCAATCTAGGGACTAGCGGGAACTACGAGCAGTACTTC	CASSPNLGTSGNYEQYF
TRBD2	TRBV7-8	few	TRBJ2-7	TGTGCCAGCAGCTTAAATAGCGGGCTCTACGAGCAGTACTTC	CASSLNSGLYEQYF
.	TRBV4-1	.	TRBJ1-2	TGCGCCAGCAGTCCAATAGGGGGGGTTGGCGGCTACACCTTC	CASSPIGGVGGYTF
.	TRBV9	.	TRBJ1-3	TGTGCCAGCAGCGTAGATACATTAAACACCATATATTTT	CASSVDTLNTIYF
TRBD2	TRBV6-5	once	TRBJ2-5	TGTGCCAGCAGTTATGCGGGAGCGGGAGAGACCCAGTACTTC	CASSYAGAGETQYF
TRBD2	TRBV19	few	TRBJ2-1	TGTGCCAGTATTGGGGGGGTCTCCTACAATGAGCAGTTCTTC	CASIGGVSYNEQFF
.	TRBV30	.	TRBJ1-1	TGTGCCTGGAGTCCCAACATGAACACTGAAGCTTTCTTT	CAWSPNMNTEAFF
.	TRBV11-2	.	TRBJ2-3	TGTGCCAGCAGCTTCCAAGCGTCTGGGACAGATACGCAGTATTTT	CASSFQASGTDTQYF
.	TRBV6-5	.	TRBJ1-6	TGTGCCAGCAGTAGGACAGAAAATAATTCACCCCTCCACTTT	CASSRTENNSPLHF
TRBD1	TRBV5-1	.	TRBJ2-3	TGCGCCAGCGGGGGGACAGGGTTCACAGATACGCAGTATTTT	CASGGTGFTDTQYF
.	TRBV29-1	.	TRBJ2-7	TGCAGCGTTGCAGCGAGCTCCTACGAGCAGTACTTC	CSVAASSYEQYF
.	TRBV28	.	TRBJ1-2	TGTGCCAGCAGTTCGCCGGCGGGCGCTTATCCGGGCTACACCTTC	CASSSPAGAYPGYTF
.	TRBV13	.	TRBJ2-3	TGTGCCAGCAGCTTACTAGCTTCTCCTCCAGATACGCAGTATTTT	CASSLLASPPDTQYF
.	TRBV6-2/TRBV6-3	.	TRBJ2-7	TGTGCCAGCAGTATAGCTGAATCTTACGAGCAGTACTTC	CASSIAESYEQYF
TRBD1	TRBV19	.	TRBJ1-5	TGTGCCAGTAGTCATCACGCGGACAGGCAACAGCCCCAGCATTTT	CASSHHADRQQPQHF
TRBD2	TRBV5-1	.	TRBJ2-7	TGCGCCAGCAGCTTGACGGCGGGAGGGCTTCACGAGCAGTACTTC	CASSLTAGGLHEQYF
.	TRBV2	.	TRBJ1-6	TGTGCCAGCAGTGACCAGGGTGGTAATTCACCCCTCCACTTT	CASSDQGGNSPLHF
.	TRBV25-1	.	TRBJ2-7	TGTGCCAGCAGCCCAGGGAACGAGCAGTACTTC	CASSPGNEQYF
.	TRBV4-3	.	TRBJ2-3	TGCGCCAGCAGCCAAGAACAGTCCACAGATACGCAGTATTTT	CASSQEQSTDTQYF
TRBD2	TRBV6-2/TRBV6-3	.	TRBJ2-7	TGTGCCAGCAGCCTTGGACTAGCCGGCGAGCAGTACTTC	CASSLGLAGEQYF
TRBD2	TRBV30	.	TRBJ2-5	TGTGCCTGGAGCCATAGCGGGATTGAAGAGACCCAGTACTTC	CAWSHSGIEETQYF
TRBD2	TRBV19	medium-sized	TRBJ2-1	TGTGCCAGTAGTACAAAGGGCCGGGGACTAGCGGACAATGAGCAGTTCTTC	CASSTKGRGLADNEQFF
.	TRBV7-2	.	TRBJ1-6	TGTGCCAGCAGCTTCCGGACTGATCGGCCCCTCCACTTT	CASSFRTDRPLHF
TRBD1	TRBV6-5	.	TRBJ1-5	TGTGCCAGCAGGGGACAGAGCTATAGCAATCAGCCCCAGCATTTT	CASRGQSYSNQPQHF
.	TRBV4-1	.	TRBJ2-1	TGCGCCAGCAGCGCCCTTAGAGGAGAAGATGAGCAGTTCTTC	CASSALRGEDEQFF
TRBD1	TRBV27	.	TRBJ2-7	TGTGCCAGCAGTTCACAGGGGGCGGGCTCCTACGAGCAGTACTTC	CASSSQGAGSYEQYF
TRBD1	TRBV7-2	.	TRBJ1-2	TGTGCCAGCAGCCCGGAGACAGGGCACCTCTATGGCTACACCTTC	CASSPETGHLYGYTF
.	TRBV18	once	TRBJ2-1	TGTGCCAGCTCACTAGCCCAAAATGAGCAGTTCTTC	CASSLAQNEQFF
.	TRBV28	.	TRBJ1-2	TGTGCCAGCAGACCCAGGGTGGGAAATGGCTACACCTTC	CASRPRVGNGYTF
TRBD1	TRBV11-2	once	TRBJ1-6	TGTGCCAGCAGCTCTTGGGACAGGGGAAATAATTCACCCCTCCACTTT	CASSSWDRGNNSPLHF
TRBD1	TRBV9	.	TRBJ2-3	TGTGCCAGCAGCCGCACAGGGGCAGATACGCAGTATTTT	CASSRTGADTQYF